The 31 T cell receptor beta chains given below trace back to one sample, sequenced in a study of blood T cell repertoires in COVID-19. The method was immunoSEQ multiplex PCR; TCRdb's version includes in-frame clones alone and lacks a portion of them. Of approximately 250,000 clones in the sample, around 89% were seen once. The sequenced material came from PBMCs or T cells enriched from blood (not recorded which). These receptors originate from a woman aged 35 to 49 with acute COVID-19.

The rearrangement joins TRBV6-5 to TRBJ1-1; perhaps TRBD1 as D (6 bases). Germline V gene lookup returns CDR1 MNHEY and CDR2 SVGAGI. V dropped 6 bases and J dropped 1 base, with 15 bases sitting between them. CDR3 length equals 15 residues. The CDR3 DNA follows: TGTGCCAGCAGCAAACAGGGAAGTGAGAACACTGAAGCTTTCTTT. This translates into CASSKQGSENTEAFF.

CDR3 in DNA: TGCGCCAGCAGAACAACAGGGGGCGGGTCAGTCGAGCAGTACTTC. Its translation: CASRTTGGGSVEQYF. The rearrangement joins TRBV5-1 to TRBJ2-7, with 9 bases aligning to TRBD1. The junction had 12 bases not matched to a gene; V was cut back by 5 bases and J by 6 bases. Germline values: CDR1 SGHRS, CDR2 YFSETQ. The CDR3 is 15 residues long. Variable domain in full (rest from reference TRBV5-1 and TRBJ2-7): KAGVTQTPRYLIKTRGQQVTLSCSPISGHRSVSWYQQTPGQGLQFLFEYFSETQRNKGNFPGRFSGRQFSNSRSEMNVSTLELGDSALYLCASRTTGGGSVEQYFGPGTRLTVT.

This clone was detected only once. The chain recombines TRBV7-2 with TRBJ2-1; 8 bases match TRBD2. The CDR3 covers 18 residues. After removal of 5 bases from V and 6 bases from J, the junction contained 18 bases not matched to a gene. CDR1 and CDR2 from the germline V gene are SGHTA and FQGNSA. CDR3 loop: CASSPQPDGAGVRNEQFF. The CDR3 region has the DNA TGTGCCAGCAGCCCCCAACCTGACGGAGCGGGAGTGCGCAATGAGCAGTTCTTC. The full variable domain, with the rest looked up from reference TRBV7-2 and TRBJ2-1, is GAGVSQSPSNKVTEKGKDVELRCDPISGHTALYWYRQSLGQGLEFLIYFQGNSAPDKSGLPSDRFSAERTGGSVSTLTIQRTQQEDSAVYLCASSPQPDGAGVRNEQFFGPGTRLTVL.

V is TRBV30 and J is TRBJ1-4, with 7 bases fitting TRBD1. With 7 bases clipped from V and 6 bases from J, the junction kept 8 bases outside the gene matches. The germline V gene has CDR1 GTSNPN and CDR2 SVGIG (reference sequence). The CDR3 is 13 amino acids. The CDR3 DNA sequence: TGTGCCTACACGACAGGGACGGATGAAAAACTGTTTTTT. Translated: CAYTTGTDEKLFF.

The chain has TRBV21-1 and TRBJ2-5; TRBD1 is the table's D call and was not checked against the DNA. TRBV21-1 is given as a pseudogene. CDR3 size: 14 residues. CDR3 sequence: CASSDRGGGETQYF. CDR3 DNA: TGTGCCAGCAGCGACAGGGGCGGTGGGGAGACCCAGTACTTC.

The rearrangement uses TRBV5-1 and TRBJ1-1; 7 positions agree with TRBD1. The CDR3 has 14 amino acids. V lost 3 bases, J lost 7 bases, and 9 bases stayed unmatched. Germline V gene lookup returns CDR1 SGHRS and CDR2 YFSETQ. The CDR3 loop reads CASSSDRVYGEAFF. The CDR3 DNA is TGCGCCAGCAGCTCTGACAGGGTCTACGGTGAAGCTTTCTTT. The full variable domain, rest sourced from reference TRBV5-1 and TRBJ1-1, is KAGVTQTPRYLIKTRGQQVTLSCSPISGHRSVSWYQQTPGQGLQFLFEYFSETQRNKGNFPGRFSGRQFSNSRSEMNVSTLELGDSALYLCASSSDRVYGEAFFGQGTRLTVV.

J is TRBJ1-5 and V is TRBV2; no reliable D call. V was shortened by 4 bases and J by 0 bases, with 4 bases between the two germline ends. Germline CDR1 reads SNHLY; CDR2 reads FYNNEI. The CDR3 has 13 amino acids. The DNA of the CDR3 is TGTGCCAGCAGTGGAGATAGCAATCAGCCCCAGCATTTT. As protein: CASSGDSNQPQHF.

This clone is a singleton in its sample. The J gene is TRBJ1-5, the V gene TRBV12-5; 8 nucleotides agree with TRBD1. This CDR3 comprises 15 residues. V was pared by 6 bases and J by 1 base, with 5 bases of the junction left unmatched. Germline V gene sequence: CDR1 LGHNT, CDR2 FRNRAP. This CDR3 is CASGPGQGSNQPQHF. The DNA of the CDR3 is TGTGCTAGTGGACCAGGACAGGGCAGCAATCAGCCCCAGCATTTT. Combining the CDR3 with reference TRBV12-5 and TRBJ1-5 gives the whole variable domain DARVTQTPRHKVTEMGQEVTMRCQPILGHNTVFWYRQTMMQGLELLAYFRNRAPLDDSGMPKDRFSAEMPDATLATLKIQPSEPRDSAVYFCASGPGQGSNQPQHFGDGTRLSIL.

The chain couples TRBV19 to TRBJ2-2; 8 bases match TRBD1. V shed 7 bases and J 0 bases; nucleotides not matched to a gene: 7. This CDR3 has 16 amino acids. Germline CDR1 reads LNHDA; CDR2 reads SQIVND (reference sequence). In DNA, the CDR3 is TGTGCCAGTACCCAGGGACAGGTTGCGAACACCGGGGAGCTGTTTTTT. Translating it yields CASTQGQVANTGELFF.

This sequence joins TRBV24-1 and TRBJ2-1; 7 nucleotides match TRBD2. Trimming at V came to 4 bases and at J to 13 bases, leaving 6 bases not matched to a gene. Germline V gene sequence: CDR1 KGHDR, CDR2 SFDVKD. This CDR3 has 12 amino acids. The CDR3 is CATSEAGQAQFF. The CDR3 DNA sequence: TGTGCCACCAGTGAAGCGGGGCAGGCACAGTTCTTC.

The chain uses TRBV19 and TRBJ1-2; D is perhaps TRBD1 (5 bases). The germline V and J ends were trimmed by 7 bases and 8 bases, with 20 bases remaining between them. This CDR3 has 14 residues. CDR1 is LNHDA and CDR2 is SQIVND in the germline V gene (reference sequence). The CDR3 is CASTSNHGGEGYTF. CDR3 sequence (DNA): TGTGCCAGTACCTCAAACCACGGGGGTGAAGGCTACACCTTC.

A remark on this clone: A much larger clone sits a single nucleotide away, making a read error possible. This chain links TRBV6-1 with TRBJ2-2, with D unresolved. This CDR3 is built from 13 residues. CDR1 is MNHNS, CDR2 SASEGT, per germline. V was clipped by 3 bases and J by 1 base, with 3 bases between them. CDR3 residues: CASSDRNTGELFF. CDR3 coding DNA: TGTGCCAGCAGTGACAGGAACACCGGGGAGCTGTTTTTT.

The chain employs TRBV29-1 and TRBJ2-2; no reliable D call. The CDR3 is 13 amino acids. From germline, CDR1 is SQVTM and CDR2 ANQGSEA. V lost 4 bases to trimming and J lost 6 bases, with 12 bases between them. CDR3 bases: TGCAGCGTTGTGTTGTACGGAGCCGGGGAGCTGTTTTTT. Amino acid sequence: CSVVLYGAGELFF.

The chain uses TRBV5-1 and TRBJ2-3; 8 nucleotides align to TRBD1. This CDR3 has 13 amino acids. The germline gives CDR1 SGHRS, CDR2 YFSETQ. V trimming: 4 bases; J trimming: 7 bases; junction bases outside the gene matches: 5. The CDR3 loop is CASSDTGGNTQYF. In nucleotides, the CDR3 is TGCGCCAGCAGCGATACAGGGGGGAATACGCAGTATTTT.

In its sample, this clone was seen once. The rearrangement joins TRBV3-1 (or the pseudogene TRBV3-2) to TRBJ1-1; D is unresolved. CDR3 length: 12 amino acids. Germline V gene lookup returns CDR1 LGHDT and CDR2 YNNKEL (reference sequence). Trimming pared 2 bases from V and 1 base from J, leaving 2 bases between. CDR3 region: CASSQQNTEAFF. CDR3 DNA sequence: TGTGCCAGCAGCCAACAGAACACTGAAGCTTTCTTT.

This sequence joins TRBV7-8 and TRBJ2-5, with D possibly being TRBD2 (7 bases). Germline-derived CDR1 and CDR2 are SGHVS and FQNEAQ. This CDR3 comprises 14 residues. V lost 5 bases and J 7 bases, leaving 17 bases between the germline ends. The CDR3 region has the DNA TGTGCCAGCAGCCTAGATACAGGGAGGGGGACCCAGTACTTC. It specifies CASSLDTGRGTQYF.

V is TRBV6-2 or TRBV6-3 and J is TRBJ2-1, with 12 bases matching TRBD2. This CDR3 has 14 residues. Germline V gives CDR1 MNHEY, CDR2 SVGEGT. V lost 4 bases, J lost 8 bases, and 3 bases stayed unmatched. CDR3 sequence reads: CASSSSGRAYEQFF. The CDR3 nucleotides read TGTGCCAGCAGTTCTAGCGGGAGGGCTTATGAGCAGTTCTTC.

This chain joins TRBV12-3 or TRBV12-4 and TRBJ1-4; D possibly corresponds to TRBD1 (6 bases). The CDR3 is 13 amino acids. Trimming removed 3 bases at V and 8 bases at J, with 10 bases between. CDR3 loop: CASSFQGSEKLFF. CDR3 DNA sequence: TGTGCCAGCAGTTTCCAGGGGAGCGAAAAACTGTTTTTT.

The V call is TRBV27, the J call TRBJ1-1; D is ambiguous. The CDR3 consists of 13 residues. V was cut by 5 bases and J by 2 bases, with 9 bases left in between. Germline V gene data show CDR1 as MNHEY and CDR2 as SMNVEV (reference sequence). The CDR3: CASSARENTEAFF. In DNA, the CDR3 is TGTGCCAGCAGTGCCCGGGAAAACACTGAAGCTTTCTTT.

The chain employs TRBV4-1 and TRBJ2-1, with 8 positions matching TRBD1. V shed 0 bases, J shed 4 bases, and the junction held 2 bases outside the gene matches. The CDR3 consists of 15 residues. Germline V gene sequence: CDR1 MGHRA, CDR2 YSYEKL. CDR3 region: CASSQEGQGYNEQFF. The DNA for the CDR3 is TGCGCCAGCAGCCAAGAAGGACAGGGTTACAATGAGCAGTTCTTC.

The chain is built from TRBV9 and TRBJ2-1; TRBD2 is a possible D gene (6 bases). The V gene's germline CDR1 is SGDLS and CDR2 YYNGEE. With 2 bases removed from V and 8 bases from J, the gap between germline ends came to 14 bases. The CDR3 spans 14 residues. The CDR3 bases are TGTGCCAGCAGCGTCGGGAGTCGCCGCGATGAGCAGTTCTTC. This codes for CASSVGSRRDEQFF.

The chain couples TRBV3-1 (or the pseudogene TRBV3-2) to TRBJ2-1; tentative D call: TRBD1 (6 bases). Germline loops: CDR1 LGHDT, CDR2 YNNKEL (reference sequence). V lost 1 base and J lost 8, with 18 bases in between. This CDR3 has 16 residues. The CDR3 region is CASSQVWAGERDEQFF. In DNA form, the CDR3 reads TGTGCCAGCAGCCAAGTCTGGGCAGGGGAGAGGGATGAGCAGTTCTTC.

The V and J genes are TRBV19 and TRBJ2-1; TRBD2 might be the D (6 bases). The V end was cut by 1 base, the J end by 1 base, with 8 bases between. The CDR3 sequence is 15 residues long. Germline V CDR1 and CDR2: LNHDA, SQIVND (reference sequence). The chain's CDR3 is CASSIAGTSYNEQFF. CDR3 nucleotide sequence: TGTGCCAGTAGTATAGCCGGGACTTCCTACAATGAGCAGTTCTTC.

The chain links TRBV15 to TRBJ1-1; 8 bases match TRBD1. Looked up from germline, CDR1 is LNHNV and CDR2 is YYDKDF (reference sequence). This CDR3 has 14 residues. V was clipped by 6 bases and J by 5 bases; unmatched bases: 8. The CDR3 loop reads CATSENRGWTEAFF. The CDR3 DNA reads TGTGCCACCAGTGAGAACAGGGGGTGGACTGAAGCTTTCTTT.

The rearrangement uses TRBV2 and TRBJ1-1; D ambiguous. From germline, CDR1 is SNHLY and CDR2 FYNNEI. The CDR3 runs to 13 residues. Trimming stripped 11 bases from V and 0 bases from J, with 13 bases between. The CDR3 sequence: CACLVQLNTEAFF. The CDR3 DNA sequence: TGTGCCTGCTTGGTGCAGTTGAACACTGAAGCTTTCTTT.

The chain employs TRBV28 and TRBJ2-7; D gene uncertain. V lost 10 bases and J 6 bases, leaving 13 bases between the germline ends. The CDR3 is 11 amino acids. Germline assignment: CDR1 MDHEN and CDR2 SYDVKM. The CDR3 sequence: CATAIIGEQYF. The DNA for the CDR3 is TGTGCCACCGCGATCATTGGCGAGCAGTACTTC.

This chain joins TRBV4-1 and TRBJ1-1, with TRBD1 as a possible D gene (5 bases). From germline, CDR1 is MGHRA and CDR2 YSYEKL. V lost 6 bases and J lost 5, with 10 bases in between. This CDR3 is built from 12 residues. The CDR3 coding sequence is TGCGCCAGCAGGGCGGGGGGGACTGAAGCTTTCTTT. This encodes CASRAGGTEAFF.

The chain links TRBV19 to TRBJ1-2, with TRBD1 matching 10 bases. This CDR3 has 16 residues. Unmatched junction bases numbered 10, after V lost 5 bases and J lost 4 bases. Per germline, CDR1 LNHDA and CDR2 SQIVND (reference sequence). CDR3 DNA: TGTGCCAGTAGTCTTGGAGGGACAGGGGACAGCTATGGCTACACCTTC. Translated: CASSLGGTGDSYGYTF.

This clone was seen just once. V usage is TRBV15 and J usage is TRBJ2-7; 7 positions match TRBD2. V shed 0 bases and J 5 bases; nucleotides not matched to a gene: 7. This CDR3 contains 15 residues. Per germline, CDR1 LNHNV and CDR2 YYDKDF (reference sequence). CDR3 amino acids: CATSREPGGFHEQYF. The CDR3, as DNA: TGTGCCACCAGCAGAGAACCGGGAGGCTTCCACGAGCAGTACTTC.

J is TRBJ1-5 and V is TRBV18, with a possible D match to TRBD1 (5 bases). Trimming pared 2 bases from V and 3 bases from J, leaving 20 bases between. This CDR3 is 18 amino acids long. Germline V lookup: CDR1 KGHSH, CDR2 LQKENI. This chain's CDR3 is CASSPTRQLHSNNQPQHF. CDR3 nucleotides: TGTGCCAGCTCACCAACCCGACAGCTCCACTCCAACAATCAGCCCCAGCATTTT.

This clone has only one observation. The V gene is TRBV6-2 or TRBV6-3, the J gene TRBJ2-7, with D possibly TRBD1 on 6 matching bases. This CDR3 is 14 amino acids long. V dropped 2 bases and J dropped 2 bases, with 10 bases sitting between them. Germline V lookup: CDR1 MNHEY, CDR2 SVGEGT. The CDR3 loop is CASSYTGLTYEQYV. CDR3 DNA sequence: TGTGCCAGCAGTTACACAGGGTTGACCTACGAGCAGTACGTC.